This is a list of T cell receptor beta chains from one sample in a study of cytomegalovirus exposure and HLA in healthy donors. Method: immunoSEQ multiplex PCR; TCRdb's copy keeps in-frame clones and lacks some. The sample holds approximately 210,000 clones, about 82% seen once. Sequencing was done on a sample of PBMCs. The receptors stem from a woman aged 18-29 years in good health and CMV-seronegative. Both conserved end residues are part of each CDR3. D genes are given only for firm matches. Clone size appears in some rows only: once, few, many, or a class for an expanded clone.

D: NA
J: TRBJ1-2
size: NA
length: 14
V: TRBV4-1
DNA: TGCGCCAGCAGCCAGCAACAGTCAACCTATGGCTACACCTTC
CDR3: CASSQQQSTYGYTF

D: TRBD2
J: TRBJ2-1
size: NA
length: 16
V: TRBV30
DNA: TGTGCCTGGACTGCTCTTAGCGGGGTCTCCTACAATGAGCAGTTCTTC
CDR3: CAWTALSGVSYNEQFF

D: TRBD1
J: TRBJ2-7
size: NA
length: 15
V: TRBV7-2
DNA: TGTGCCAGCAGCTTAGCGACAGGGTCTTCCTACGAGCAGTACTTC
CDR3: CASSLATGSSYEQYF

D: TRBD1
J: TRBJ2-7
size: NA
length: 16
V: TRBV19
DNA: TGTGCCAGTAGTGCACCGGGACAGGAGAGCTCCTACGAGCAGTACTTC
CDR3: CASSAPGQESSYEQYF

D: TRBD1
J: TRBJ1-1
size: NA
length: 14
V: TRBV27
DNA: TGTGCCAGCAGTTCAAACCAGGGGGCTTCTGAAGCTTTCTTT
CDR3: CASSSNQGASEAFF

D: NA
J: TRBJ1-6
size: NA
length: 15
V: TRBV9
DNA: TGTGCCAGCAGCGTAGAGGAGACAGCCAATTCACCCCTCCACTTT
CDR3: CASSVEETANSPLHF

D: TRBD1
J: TRBJ1-2
size: NA
length: 15
V: TRBV19
DNA: TGTGCCACCCAACCGACGACAGGGGCAAACTATGGCTACACCTTC
CDR3: CATQPTTGANYGYTF

D: NA
J: TRBJ1-5
size: NA
length: 14
V: TRBV19
DNA: TGTGCCACCAGGACAGTCGCGGGCAATCAGCCCCAGCATTTT
CDR3: CATRTVAGNQPQHF

D: NA
J: TRBJ2-3
size: NA
length: 14
V: TRBV9
DNA: TGTGCCAGCAGCAACCGGGGAGCCACAGATACGCAGTATTTT
CDR3: CASSNRGATDTQYF

D: NA
J: TRBJ1-3
size: NA
length: 14
V: TRBV5-8
DNA: TGTGCCAGCAGCCTAAGGGGCTCTGGAAACACCATATATTTT
CDR3: CASSLRGSGNTIYF

D: NA
J: TRBJ1-2
size: NA
length: 13
V: TRBV6-6
DNA: TGTGCCAGCAGTTATTACGGAGGCTATGGCTACACCTTC
CDR3: CASSYYGGYGYTF

D: TRBD1
J: TRBJ1-2
size: NA
length: 15
V: TRBV27
DNA: TGTGCCAGCAGTGAGCGGGACAGGAGTATCTATGGCTACACCTTC
CDR3: CASSERDRSIYGYTF

D: NA
J: TRBJ1-2
size: NA
length: 11
V: TRBV7-9
DNA: TGTGCCAGCAGCTTGGCTGATGGCTACACCTTC
CDR3: CASSLADGYTF

D: TRBD1
J: TRBJ1-2
size: NA
length: 14
V: TRBV5-1
DNA: TGCGCCAGCGGCCCGGACAGGGCGAACTATGGCTACACCTTC
CDR3: CASGPDRANYGYTF

D: TRBD1
J: TRBJ1-2
size: NA
length: 14
V: TRBV11-2
DNA: TGTGCCAGCAGCTTAGGGACAGGTACCTATGGCTACACCTTC
CDR3: CASSLGTGTYGYTF

D: NA
J: TRBJ1-2
size: NA
length: 14
V: TRBV5-4
DNA: TGTGCCAGCAGCTTCTCGACAGCGAGCTATGGCTACACCTTC
CDR3: CASSFSTASYGYTF

D: NA
J: TRBJ2-3
size: NA
length: 15
V: TRBV27
DNA: TGTGCCAGCAGTTTATCGACAGCGACAGGAGATACGCAGTATTTT
CDR3: CASSLSTATGDTQYF

D: TRBD1
J: TRBJ1-2
size: NA
length: 15
V: TRBV7-9
DNA: TGTGCCAGCAGCACCGAGACAGGGGGCGCCTATGGCTACACCTTC
CDR3: CASSTETGGAYGYTF

D: TRBD1
J: TRBJ2-7
size: NA
length: 14
V: TRBV5-1
DNA: TGCGCCTCTAGCACGGGGCAGGGGGCGAGCGAGCAGTACTTC
CDR3: CASSTGQGASEQYF

D: NA
J: TRBJ1-1
size: NA
length: 13
V: TRBV18
DNA: TGTGCCAGCTCACCGGGGGGGGTAACTGAAGCTTTCTTT
CDR3: CASSPGGVTEAFF

D: TRBD1
J: TRBJ2-7
size: once
length: 14
V: TRBV5-4
DNA: TGTGCCAGCAGCCGTCGACAGGGGGGGGACGAGCAGTACTTC
CDR3: CASSRRQGGDEQYF

D: NA
J: TRBJ1-3
size: NA
length: 17
V: TRBV9
DNA: TGTGCCAGCAGCGTAGATGGTCAGGGACTCTCTGGAAACACCATATATTTT
CDR3: CASSVDGQGLSGNTIYF

D: NA
J: TRBJ1-1
size: few
length: 13
V: TRBV5-1
DNA: TGCGCCAGCAGCTCTCCAGGGGCCACTGAAGCTTTCTTT
CDR3: CASSSPGATEAFF

D: TRBD1
J: TRBJ2-3
size: NA
length: 15
V: TRBV6-5
DNA: TGTGCCAGCAGTAGGCGACAGGGTGGGACAGATACGCAGTATTTT
CDR3: CASSRRQGGTDTQYF

D: TRBD2
J: TRBJ2-7
size: NA
length: 14
V: TRBV6-5
DNA: TGTGCCAGCAGTCCCCGGACTAGCGGGGACGAGCAGTACTTC
CDR3: CASSPRTSGDEQYF

D: NA
J: TRBJ1-1
size: NA
length: 11
V: TRBV30
DNA: TGTGCCTGGAGTGTAGCGGAACTTGCTTTCTTT
CDR3: CAWSVAELAFF

D: TRBD1
J: TRBJ2-6
size: NA
length: 19
V: TRBV7-9
DNA: TGTGCCAGCAGCCCAGGGGGTCTGGGGCCCGAGACTGGGGCCAACGTCCTGACTTTC
CDR3: CASSPGGLGPETGANVLTF

D: NA
J: TRBJ1-1
size: NA
length: 15
V: TRBV5-1
DNA: TGCGCCAGCAGCTTGGATCAGGGAAAGAACACTGAAGCTTTCTTT
CDR3: CASSLDQGKNTEAFF

D: NA
J: TRBJ2-5
size: NA
length: 17
V: TRBV14
DNA: TGTGCCAGCAGCCAAGGTGCTTTAGAGACAGCACAAGAGACCCAGTACTTC
CDR3: CASSQGALETAQETQYF

D: NA
J: TRBJ1-1
size: NA
length: 18
V: TRBV4-1
DNA: TGCGCCAGCAGCCAAGTTTTCCGGGGGTCACAGACGAACACTGAAGCTTTCTTT
CDR3: CASSQVFRGSQTNTEAFF

D: TRBD1
J: TRBJ1-3
size: NA
length: 20
V: TRBV14
DNA: TGTGCCAGCAGCCAAGAAGGAGTTGTAGGGGACACAGGGGGTGGAAACACCATATATTTT
CDR3: CASSQEGVVGDTGGGNTIYF

D: TRBD1
J: TRBJ2-7
size: once
length: 18
V: TRBV6-1
DNA: TGTGCCAGCAGTGAACTCATACCTGGGACAGGAAGTTCCTACGAGCAGTACTTC
CDR3: CASSELIPGTGSSYEQYF

D: TRBD1
J: TRBJ1-4
size: NA
length: 16
V: TRBV5-1
DNA: TGCGCCAGCAGCTTGGCGGGACAGGGGGAGTATGAAAAACTGTTTTTT
CDR3: CASSLAGQGEYEKLFF

D: TRBD1
J: TRBJ2-2
size: NA
length: 15
V: TRBV19
DNA: TGTGCCAGTAGTATAGGACAGGGTAACACCGGGGAGCTGTTTTTT
CDR3: CASSIGQGNTGELFF

D: NA
J: TRBJ1-1
size: once
length: 14
V: TRBV30
DNA: TGTGCCTGGAGTGTCTTTGCTCAGGACACTGAAGCTTTCTTT
CDR3: CAWSVFAQDTEAFF

D: NA
J: TRBJ2-2
size: NA
length: 14
V: TRBV2
DNA: TGTGCCAGCAGTGAAAGACTCCCCACCGGGGAGCTGTTTTTT
CDR3: CASSERLPTGELFF

D: NA
J: TRBJ1-1
size: few
length: 12
V: TRBV6-6
DNA: TGTGCCAGCAGCCAGGGTAACACTGAAGCTTTCTTT
CDR3: CASSQGNTEAFF